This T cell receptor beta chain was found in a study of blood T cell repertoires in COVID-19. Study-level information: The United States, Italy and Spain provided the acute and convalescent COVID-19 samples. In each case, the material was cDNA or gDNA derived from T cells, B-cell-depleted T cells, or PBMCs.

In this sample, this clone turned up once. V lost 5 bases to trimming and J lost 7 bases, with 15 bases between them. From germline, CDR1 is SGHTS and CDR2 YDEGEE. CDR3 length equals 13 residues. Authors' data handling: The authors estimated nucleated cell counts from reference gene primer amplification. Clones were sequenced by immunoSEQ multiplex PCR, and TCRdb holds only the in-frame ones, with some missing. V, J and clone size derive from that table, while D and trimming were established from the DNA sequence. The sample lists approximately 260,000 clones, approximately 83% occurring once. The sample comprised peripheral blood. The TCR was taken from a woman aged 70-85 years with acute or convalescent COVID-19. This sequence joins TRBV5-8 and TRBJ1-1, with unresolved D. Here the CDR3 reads CASRRLVGVEAFF. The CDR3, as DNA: TGTGCCAGCAGAAGATTGGTCGGGGTTGAAGCTTTCTTT.